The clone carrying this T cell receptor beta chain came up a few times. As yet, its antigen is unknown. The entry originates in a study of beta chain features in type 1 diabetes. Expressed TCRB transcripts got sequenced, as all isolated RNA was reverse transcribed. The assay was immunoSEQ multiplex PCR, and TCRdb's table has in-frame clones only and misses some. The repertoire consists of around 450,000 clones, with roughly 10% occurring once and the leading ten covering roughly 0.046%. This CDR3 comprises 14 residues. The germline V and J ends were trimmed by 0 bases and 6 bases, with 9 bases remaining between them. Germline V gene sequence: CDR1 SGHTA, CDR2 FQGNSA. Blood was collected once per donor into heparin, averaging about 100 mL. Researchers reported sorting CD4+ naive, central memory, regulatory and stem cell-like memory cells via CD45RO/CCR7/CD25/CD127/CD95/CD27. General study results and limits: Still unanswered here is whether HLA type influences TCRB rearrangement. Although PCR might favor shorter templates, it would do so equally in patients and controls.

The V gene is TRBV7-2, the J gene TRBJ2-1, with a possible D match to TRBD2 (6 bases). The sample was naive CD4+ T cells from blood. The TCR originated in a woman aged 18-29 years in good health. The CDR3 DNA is TGTGCCAGCAGCTTAGCGATAGCGGTCAATGAGCAGTTCTTC. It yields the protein CASSLAIAVNEQFF.